These 3 T cell receptor beta chains came from one sample sequenced in a study of T cells in Graves' hyperthyroidism and ophthalmopathy (dated by TCRdb to between 2018 and 2021). The library came from multiplex PCR. The sequencer listed for this sample is Illumina HiSeq 2000. The TCR beta CDR3 regions were amplified from RNA transcripts. A first-round RT-PCR of the TCR CDR3 used the HTBI primer set with the Qiagen OneStep RT-PCR kit. The raw public reads went through TCRdb reprocessing: fastp at Q25, MiXCR clone calling, in-frame beta chains kept. Each record represents a unique CDR3 protein, reported with the most common genes and DNA among its rows. Across this sample there are a few hundred thousand distinct CDR3 sequences, with approximately 15% seen only once. The ten largest clones add up to less than 20% of the sample. The sample consisted of blood. Receptor source: a woman aged 18-35 years with Graves' hyperthyroidism.

The rearrangement joins TRBV10-3 to TRBJ1-5; 7 nucleotides line up with TRBD1. The CDR3 sequence is 12 residues long. Unmatched junction bases numbered 3, after V lost 6 bases and J lost 7 bases. Germline CDR1 is ENHRY and CDR2 is SYGVKD. CDR3 DNA: TGTGCCATCAGCGCAGGGGGACAGCCCCAGCATTTT. Translation gives CAISAGGQPQHF.

Only one count was recorded for this clonotype. The rearrangement uses TRBV3-1 and TRBJ1-4, with a weak D call TRBD1 (5 bases). V was trimmed by 4 bases and J by 7 bases, leaving 16 bases between them. This CDR3 comprises 15 residues. Looked up from germline, CDR1 is LGHDT and CDR2 is YNNKEL (reference sequence). In nucleotides, the CDR3 is TGTGCCAGCAGCCCTCCCCAGGGATCCGGTGAAAAACTGTTTTTT. This gives the protein CASSPPQGSGEKLFF.

This clonotype occurred many times. This chain joins TRBV11-2 and TRBJ1-2, with D perhaps matching TRBD1 (5 bases). The V gene lost 1 base and the J gene lost 3 bases, with 6 bases spanning the gap. Germline V gene data show CDR1 as SGHAT and CDR2 as FQNNGV. The CDR3 contains 13 residues. The CDR3 protein is CASSLGTYYGYTF. In DNA form, the CDR3 reads TGTGCCAGCAGCTTAGGGACATACTATGGCTACACCTTC.